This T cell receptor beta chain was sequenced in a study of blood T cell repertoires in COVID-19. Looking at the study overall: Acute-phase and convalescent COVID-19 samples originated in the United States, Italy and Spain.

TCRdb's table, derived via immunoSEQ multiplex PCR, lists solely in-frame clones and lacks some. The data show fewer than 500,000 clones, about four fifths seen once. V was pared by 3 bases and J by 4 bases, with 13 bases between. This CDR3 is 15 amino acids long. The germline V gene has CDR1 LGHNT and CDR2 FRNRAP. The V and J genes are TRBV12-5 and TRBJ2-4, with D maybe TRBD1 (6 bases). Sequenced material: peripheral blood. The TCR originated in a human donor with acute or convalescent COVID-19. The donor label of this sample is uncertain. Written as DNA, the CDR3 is TGTGCTAGTGGTTTTAATCGGGACATTAAAAACATTCAGTACTTC. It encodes CASGFNRDIKNIQYF.